This TCR beta chain was recovered during a study of blood T cell repertoires in COVID-19. At the level of the study: Material from acute and convalescent COVID-19 was sourced from the United States, Italy and Spain. PBMCs, B-cell-depleted T cells, or T cells provided the cDNA or gDNA that made up the material.

This CDR3 spans 15 amino acids. Germline V lookup: CDR1 SGHVS, CDR2 FQNEAQ. The V gene lost 2 bases and the J gene lost 1 base, with 11 bases spanning the gap. Study processing details: Reference gene primers were amplified, and this amplification served to estimate nucleated cell counts. Repertoires were generated with immunoSEQ multiplex PCR, while TCRdb's copy carries only in-frame clones and drops some. From that table come the V and J calls and clone size; the DNA was used to work out D and trimming. The profile shows 200,000 to 250,000 clones, approximately 80% of them singletons. Sequenced material: peripheral blood. The chain employs TRBV7-8 and TRBJ1-1; possible D gene TRBD1, 6 bases. This sequence was found in a woman in her thirties or forties who had recovered from COVID-19. The CDR3 DNA reads as TGTGCCAGCAGCTTAATGGCAGGGGCGAACACTGAAGCTTTCTTT. It yields the protein CASSLMAGANTEAFF.